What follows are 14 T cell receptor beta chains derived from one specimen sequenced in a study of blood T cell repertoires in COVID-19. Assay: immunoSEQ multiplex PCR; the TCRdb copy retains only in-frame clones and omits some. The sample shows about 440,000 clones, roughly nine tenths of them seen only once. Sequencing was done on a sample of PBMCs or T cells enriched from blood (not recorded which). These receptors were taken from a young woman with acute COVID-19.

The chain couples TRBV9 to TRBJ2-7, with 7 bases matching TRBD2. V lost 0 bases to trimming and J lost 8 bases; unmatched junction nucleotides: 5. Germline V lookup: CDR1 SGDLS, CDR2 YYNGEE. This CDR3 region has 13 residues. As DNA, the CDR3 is TGTGCCAGCAGCGTAGAGCCAGCGGGGAAGCAGTACTTC. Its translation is CASSVEPAGKQYF.

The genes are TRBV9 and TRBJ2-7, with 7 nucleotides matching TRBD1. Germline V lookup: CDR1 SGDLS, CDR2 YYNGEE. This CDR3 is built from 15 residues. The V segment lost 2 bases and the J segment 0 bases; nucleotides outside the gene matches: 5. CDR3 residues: CASSVTGQVSYEQYF. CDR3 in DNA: TGTGCCAGCAGCGTTACTGGACAGGTCTCCTACGAGCAGTACTTC.

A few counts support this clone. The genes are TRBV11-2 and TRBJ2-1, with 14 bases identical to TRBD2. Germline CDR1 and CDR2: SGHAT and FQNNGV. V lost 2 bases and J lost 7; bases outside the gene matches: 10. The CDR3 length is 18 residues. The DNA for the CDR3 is TGTGCCAGCAGCTTAAGGACTAGCGGGGGGTCGGGATCAAATGAGCAGTTCTTC. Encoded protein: CASSLRTSGGSGSNEQFF.

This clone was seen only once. CDR3 protein: CASSREETQYF. CDR3 DNA: TGCGCCAGCAGCAGAGAAGAGACCCAGTACTTC. The chain joins TRBV5-1 to TRBJ2-5, with D unresolved. Per germline, CDR1 SGHRS and CDR2 YFSETQ. CDR3 size: 11 residues. V was pared by 4 bases and J by 3 bases, with 4 bases between.

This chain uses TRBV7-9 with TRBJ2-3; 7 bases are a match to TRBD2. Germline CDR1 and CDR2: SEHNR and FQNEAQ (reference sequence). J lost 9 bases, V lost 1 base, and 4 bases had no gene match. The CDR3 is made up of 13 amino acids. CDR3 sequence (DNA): TGTGCCAGCAGCTTAGAAGCGGGGTTAACGCAGTATTTT. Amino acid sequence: CASSLEAGLTQYF.

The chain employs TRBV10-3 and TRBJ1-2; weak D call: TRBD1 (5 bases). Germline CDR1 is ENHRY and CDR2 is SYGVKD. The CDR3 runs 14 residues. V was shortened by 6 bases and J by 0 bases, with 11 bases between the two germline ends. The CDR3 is CAIRATATNYGYTF. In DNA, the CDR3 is TGTGCCATCAGAGCGACAGCTACTAACTATGGCTACACCTTC.

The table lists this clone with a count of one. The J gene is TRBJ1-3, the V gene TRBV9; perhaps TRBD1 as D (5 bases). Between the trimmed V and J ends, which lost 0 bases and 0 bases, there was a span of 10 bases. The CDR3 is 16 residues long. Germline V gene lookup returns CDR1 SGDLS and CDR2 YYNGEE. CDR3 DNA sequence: TGTGCCAGCAGCGTAGGTACAGGAGACTCTGGAAACACCATATATTTT. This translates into CASSVGTGDSGNTIYF. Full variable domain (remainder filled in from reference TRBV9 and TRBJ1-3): DSGVTQTPKHLITATGQRVTLRCSPRSGDLSVYWYQQSLDQGLQFLIQYYNGEERAKGNILERFSAQQFPDLHSELNLSSLELGDSALYFCASSVGTGDSGNTIYFGEGSWLTVV.

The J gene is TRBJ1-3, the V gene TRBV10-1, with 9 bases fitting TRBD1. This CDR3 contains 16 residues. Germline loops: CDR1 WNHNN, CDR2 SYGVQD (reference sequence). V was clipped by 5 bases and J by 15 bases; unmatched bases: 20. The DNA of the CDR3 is TGCGCCAGCAGTTACTACGCCGGGACAGGGAGGTGGTCGGGATATTTT. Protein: CASSYYAGTGRWSGYF.

CDR3 nucleotide sequence: TGTGCCAGCTCACCCTCCGGGGGGGCGTACACTGAAGCTTTCTTT. This translates into CASSPSGGAYTEAFF. The V call is TRBV18, the J call TRBJ1-1; D possibly corresponds to TRBD1 (6 bases). Germline V lookup: CDR1 KGHSH, CDR2 LQKENI. Trimming pared 3 bases from V and 3 bases from J, leaving 14 bases between. The CDR3 runs to 15 residues.

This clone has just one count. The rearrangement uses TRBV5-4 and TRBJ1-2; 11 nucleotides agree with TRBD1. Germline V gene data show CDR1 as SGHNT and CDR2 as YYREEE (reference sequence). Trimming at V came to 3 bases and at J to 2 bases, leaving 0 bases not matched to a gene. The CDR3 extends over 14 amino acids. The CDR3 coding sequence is TGTGCCAGCAGCTGGACAGGGGGCAACTATGGCTACACCTTC. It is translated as CASSWTGGNYGYTF. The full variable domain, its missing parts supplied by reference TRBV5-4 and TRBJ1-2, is ETGVTQSPTHLIKTRGQQVTLRCSSQSGHNTVSWYQQALGQGPQFIFQYYREEENGRGNFPPRFSGLQFPNYSSELNVNALELDDSALYLCASSWTGGNYGYTFGSGTRLTVV.

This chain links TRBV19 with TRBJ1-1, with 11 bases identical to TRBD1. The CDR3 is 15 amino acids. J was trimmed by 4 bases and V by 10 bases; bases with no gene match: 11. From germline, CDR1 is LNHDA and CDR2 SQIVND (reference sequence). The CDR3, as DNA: TGTGCCACGAAAGGGGACAGGGGGTTTGCCACTGAAGCTTTCTTT. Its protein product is CATKGDRGFATEAFF.

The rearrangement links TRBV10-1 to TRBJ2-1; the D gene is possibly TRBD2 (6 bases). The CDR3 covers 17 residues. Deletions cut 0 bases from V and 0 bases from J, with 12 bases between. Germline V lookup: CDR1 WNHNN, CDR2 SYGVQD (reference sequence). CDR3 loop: CASSESTGVGSYNEQFF. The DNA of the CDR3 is TGCGCCAGCAGTGAGTCGACGGGAGTGGGCTCCTACAATGAGCAGTTCTTC.

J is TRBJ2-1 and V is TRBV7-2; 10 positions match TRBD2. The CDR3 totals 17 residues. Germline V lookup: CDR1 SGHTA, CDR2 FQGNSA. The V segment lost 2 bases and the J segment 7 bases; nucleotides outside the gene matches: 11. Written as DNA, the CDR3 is TGTGCCAGCAGCTTAAGGGCTAGCGGGAGCATTTCGAATGAGCAGTTCTTC. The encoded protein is CASSLRASGSISNEQFF.

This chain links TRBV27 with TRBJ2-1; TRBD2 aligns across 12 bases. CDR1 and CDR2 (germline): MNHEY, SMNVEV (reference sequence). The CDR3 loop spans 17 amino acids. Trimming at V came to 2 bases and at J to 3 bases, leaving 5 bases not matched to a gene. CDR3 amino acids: CASSLKWTSGNYNEQFF. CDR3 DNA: TGTGCCAGCAGTTTAAAGTGGACTAGCGGGAACTACAATGAGCAGTTCTTC.